The 25 T cell receptor beta chains presented below share a single source sample, sequenced in a study of T cell clonotyping in hematopoietic cell transplantation. Measured with immunoSEQ multiplex PCR; TCRdb has only the in-frame clones, and not every one. The table includes approximately 8,700 clones, about 82% detected once. Sample: PBMCs, taken 180 days after allogeneic stem cell transplant. The origin of the receptors is a female patient aged 30-39 years who had an allogeneic stem cell transplant, so the T cells may come from the graft donor. Some clones in this sample may be carry-over from other donors' samples.

The CDR3 here is CATSTIPGSSYEQYF. CDR3 nucleotide sequence: TGTGCCACCAGCACTATACCTGGGAGCTCCTACGAGCAGTACTTC. This chain links TRBV15 with TRBJ2-5; D is possibly TRBD2 (5 bases). The J call may be incorrect, as the DNA end agrees better with TRBJ2-7. Germline assignment: CDR1 LNHNV and CDR2 YYDKDF (reference sequence). The length of the CDR3 is 15 residues.

The chain combines TRBV5-1 with TRBJ2-1; D remains ambiguous. The CDR3 sequence is 11 residues long. V shed 2 bases and J shed 5 bases, with 2 bases lying between them. Germline CDR1 reads SGHRS; CDR2 reads YFSETQ. The CDR3 sequence: CASSFHNEQFF. The CDR3 nucleotides are TGCGCCAGCAGCTTTCACAATGAGCAGTTCTTC.

This clone qualifies as large (0.1 to 1%). This chain links TRBV7-2 with TRBJ1-3; D call uncertain. Germline CDR1 SGHTA, CDR2 FQGNSA. Trimming cost V 10 bases and J 4 bases, with 14 bases left between them. The CDR3 covers 13 residues. In DNA form, the CDR3 reads TGTGCCACCACTCTTGGGCCAGGAAACACCATATATTTT. Protein product: CATTLGPGNTIYF.

The J gene is TRBJ2-5, the V gene TRBV7-2, with 7 bases matching TRBD1. The junction had 8 bases not matched to a gene; V was cut back by 5 bases and J by 2 bases. The germline V gene has CDR1 SGHTA and CDR2 FQGNSA. The CDR3 extends over 15 amino acids. CDR3 DNA: TGTGCCAGCAGCCTACTTTGGGGACAGCAAGAGACCCAGTACTTC. It translates to CASSLLWGQQETQYF.

The chain uses TRBV6-5 and TRBJ2-5, with 10 bases fitting TRBD2. The V and J ends lost 0 bases and 2 bases, in that order; junction bases with no gene match: 3. The CDR3 totals 16 residues. The V gene's germline CDR1 is MNHEY and CDR2 SVGAGI. CDR3 in amino acids: CASSYSSSGGQETQYF. The CDR3 region has the DNA TGTGCCAGCAGTTACTCTTCTAGCGGGGGACAAGAGACCCAGTACTTC.

The rearrangement uses TRBV30 and TRBJ1-5; 11 nucleotides agree with TRBD1. The germline CDR1 and CDR2 sequences are GTSNPN and SVGIG (reference sequence). V shed 5 bases, J shed 6 bases, and the junction held 6 bases outside the gene matches. CDR3 length: 14 residues. The CDR3 is CAWGIGTGGQPQHF. In DNA form, the CDR3 reads TGTGCCTGGGGAATAGGGACAGGGGGTCAGCCCCAGCATTTT.

The chain recombines TRBV5-1 with TRBJ1-1; the match to TRBD1 covers 9 bases. V was clipped by 5 bases and J by 7 bases; unmatched bases: 6. CDR1 SGHRS and CDR2 YFSETQ come from the germline V gene. The CDR3 covers 13 residues. The CDR3 region is CASSYTGGLEAFF. The CDR3 coding sequence is TGCGCCAGCAGTTATACAGGGGGCCTTGAAGCTTTCTTT.

This clone was recorded only once. This rearrangement joins TRBV7-2 to TRBJ1-2; possibly TRBD1 for D (5 bases). CDR3 length equals 13 residues. The germline CDR1 and CDR2 sequences are SGHTA and FQGNSA. V dropped 3 bases and J dropped 5 bases, with 10 bases sitting between them. CDR3 sequence (DNA): TGTGCCAGCAGCTTGGGACGACAATATGGCTACACCTTC. This gives the protein CASSLGRQYGYTF.

The V call is TRBV29-1, the J call TRBJ1-2; the D gene is possibly TRBD1 (6 bases). V dropped 3 bases and J dropped 4 bases, with 12 bases sitting between them. Germline V gene data show CDR1 as SQVTM and CDR2 as ANQGSEA. The CDR3 consists of 13 residues. The CDR3 DNA reads as TGCAGCGTTGAGACAGGAAATCGCTATGGCTACACCTTC. It codes for CSVETGNRYGYTF.

V gene TRBV6-5 combines with J gene TRBJ1-5; 8 bases align to TRBD1. The CDR3 is made up of 15 amino acids. Trimming cost V 8 bases and J 1 base; bases outside gene matches: 7. Per germline, CDR1 MNHEY and CDR2 SVGAGI. CDR3 bases: TGTGCCAGCCGACAGGGGCCCATGAGCAATCAGCCCCAGCATTTT. Translating it yields CASRQGPMSNQPQHF.

The chain links TRBV30 to TRBJ1-4; TRBD1 aligns across 9 bases. The CDR3 contains 14 residues. CDR1 is GTSNPN and CDR2 is SVGIG in the germline V gene (reference sequence). Unmatched junction bases numbered 10, after V lost 4 bases and J lost 10 bases. The CDR3 spells CAWTFRDRDGKLFF. The CDR3 bases are TGTGCCTGGACTTTCCGGGACAGGGATGGAAAACTGTTTTTT.

The chain couples TRBV7-2 to TRBJ2-7, with TRBD2 matching 7 bases. V trimming: 5 bases; J trimming: 3 bases; junction bases outside the gene matches: 13. Germline values: CDR1 SGHTA, CDR2 FQGNSA. CDR3 length: 16 residues. CDR3 amino acids: CASSPGRLAALYEQYF. CDR3 DNA: TGTGCCAGCAGCCCCGGGAGGCTAGCGGCACTCTACGAGCAGTACTTC. The whole variable domain, filled in from reference TRBV7-2 and TRBJ2-7, reads GAGVSQSPSNKVTEKGKDVELRCDPISGHTALYWYRQSLGQGLEFLIYFQGNSAPDKSGLPSDRFSAERTGGSVSTLTIQRTQQEDSAVYLCASSPGRLAALYEQYFGPGTRLTVT.

Concerning this clone itself: This CDR3 is also generated by other DNA sequences in the sample. V and J are TRBV5-1 and TRBJ2-1; 7 bases are a match to TRBD2. In germline, CDR1 is SGHRS, CDR2 YFSETQ. The V and J ends lost 1 base and 2 bases, in that order; junction bases with no gene match: 3. The CDR3 sequence is 15 residues long. The CDR3 region is CASSLSSGAYNEQFF. Here the CDR3 DNA reads TGCGCCAGCAGCTTGTCCAGCGGGGCCTACAATGAGCAGTTCTTC. The full variable domain, with the rest looked up from reference TRBV5-1 and TRBJ2-1, is KAGVTQTPRYLIKTRGQQVTLSCSPISGHRSVSWYQQTPGQGLQFLFEYFSETQRNKGNFPGRFSGRQFSNSRSEMNVSTLELGDSALYLCASSLSSGAYNEQFFGPGTRLTVL.

CDR3 in amino acids: CSALLGNEQFF. The CDR3 bases are TGCAGTGCTCTCCTAGGGAATGAGCAGTTCTTC. The chain recombines TRBV20-1 with TRBJ2-1; D gene uncertain. V lost 5 bases to trimming and J lost 7 bases, with 9 bases between them. This CDR3 region has 11 residues. Germline-derived CDR1 and CDR2 are DFQATT and SNEGSKA (reference sequence).

The chain is built from TRBV5-4 and TRBJ1-1, with no clear D. CDR1 and CDR2 (germline): SGHNT, YYREEE (reference sequence). The CDR3 consists of 14 residues. Trimming cost V 0 bases and J 1 base, with 7 bases left between them. CDR3: CASSLVAANTEAFF. In DNA, the CDR3 is TGTGCCAGCAGCTTGGTCGCTGCGAACACTGAAGCTTTCTTT.

V gene TRBV27 combines with J gene TRBJ2-5; perhaps TRBD1 as D (6 bases). V was cut by 5 bases and J by 6 bases, with 19 bases left in between. The CDR3 length is 15 residues. CDR1 and CDR2 from the germline V gene are MNHEY and SMNVEV (reference sequence). The CDR3 coding sequence is TGTGCCAGCAGTACCACCGCAGGGGAGATGCAGACCCAGTACTTC. Translation gives CASSTTAGEMQTQYF.

The gene calls are TRBV7-3 and TRBJ2-2; D not resolved. V was shortened by 0 bases and J by 4 bases, with 3 bases between the two germline ends. The CDR3 is 13 residues long. CDR1 and CDR2 from the germline V gene are SGHTA and FQGTGA. For the CDR3, the DNA is TGTGCCAGCAGCTTAACAGGCACCGGGGAGCTGTTTTTT. Its translation: CASSLTGTGELFF.

The V call is TRBV5-6, the J call TRBJ1-6; no reliable D call. Trimming removed 1 base from V and 7 bases from J, with 9 bases in between. This CDR3 has 14 residues. The germline CDR1 and CDR2 sequences are SGHDT and YYEEEE. The CDR3, as DNA: TGTGCCAGCAGCTTGCGGGTCGTAAATTCACCCCTCCACTTT. This translates into CASSLRVVNSPLHF.

This clone was found a few times. J is TRBJ1-2 and V is TRBV5-1; D remains ambiguous. From germline, CDR1 is SGHRS and CDR2 YFSETQ. The germline V and J ends were trimmed by 4 bases and 2 bases, with 9 bases remaining between them. This CDR3 has 13 amino acids. The CDR3 nucleotides read TGCGCCAGCAGCACCGACTTGAACTATGGCTACACCTTC. This gives the protein CASSTDLNYGYTF.

The chain uses TRBV20-1 and TRBJ1-1; D unresolved. This CDR3 region has 11 residues. Germline V gives CDR1 DFQATT, CDR2 SNEGSKA (reference sequence). V was clipped by 6 bases and J by 6 bases, with 11 bases between them. CDR3 DNA sequence: TGCAGTGCCCGAACCGGGGCTGAAGCTTTCTTT. Its protein is CSARTGAEAFF.

The V and J genes are TRBV5-1 and TRBJ1-3; D remains ambiguous. V lost 1 base and J lost 4, with 12 bases in between. The CDR3 runs to 15 residues. Germline V CDR1 and CDR2: SGHRS, YFSETQ. CDR3 coding DNA: TGCGCCAGCAGCTTGTCCGCGGACGCAGGAAACACCATATATTTT. Amino acids: CASSLSADAGNTIYF.

For this clone: A read error may account for a junction end that differs from germline. The chain uses TRBV4-1 and TRBJ1-1; D possibly corresponds to TRBD1 (6 bases). The CDR3 covers 14 residues. Germline loops: CDR1 MGHRA, CDR2 YSYEKL. CDR3 region: CASSQAGGRDEAFF. Written as DNA, the CDR3 is TGTGCCAGCAGCCAAGCCGGGGGGCGAGATGAAGCTTTCTTT.

The chain is built from TRBV5-1 and TRBJ1-3; D gene uncertain. Germline loops: CDR1 SGHRS, CDR2 YFSETQ. The length of the CDR3 is 15 residues. V was trimmed by 1 base and J by 0 bases, leaving 8 bases between them. CDR3 sequence (DNA): TGCGCCAGCAGCTTGAGTGACATCTCTGGAAACACCATATATTTT. It codes for CASSLSDISGNTIYF.

The rearrangement joins TRBV28 to TRBJ1-2; TRBD1 matches 8 bases. The CDR3 loop spans 14 amino acids. Germline CDR1 and CDR2: MDHEN and SYDVKM. Trimming cost V 1 base and J 8 bases; bases outside gene matches: 6. CDR3 DNA: TGTGCCAGCAGTTTATCCCAGGGGGCGCACGGCTACACCTTC. It yields the protein CASSLSQGAHGYTF.

The rearrangement uses TRBV27 and TRBJ1-1, with unresolved D. V shed 7 bases and J shed 1 base, with 13 bases lying between them. Germline CDR1 and CDR2: MNHEY and SMNVEV (reference sequence). The CDR3 spans 14 residues. Here the CDR3 DNA reads TGTGCCAGCACCTCGATGGCAGGGAACACTGAAGCTTTCTTT. Amino acid sequence: CASTSMAGNTEAFF.